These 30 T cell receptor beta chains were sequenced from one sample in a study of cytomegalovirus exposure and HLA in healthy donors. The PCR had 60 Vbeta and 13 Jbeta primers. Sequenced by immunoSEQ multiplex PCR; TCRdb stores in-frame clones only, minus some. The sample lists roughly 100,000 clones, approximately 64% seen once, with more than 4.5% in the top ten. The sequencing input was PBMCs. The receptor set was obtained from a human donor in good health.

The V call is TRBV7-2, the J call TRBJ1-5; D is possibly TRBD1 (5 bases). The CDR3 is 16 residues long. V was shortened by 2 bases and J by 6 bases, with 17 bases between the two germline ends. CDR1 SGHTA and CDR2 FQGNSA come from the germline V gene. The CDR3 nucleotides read TGTGCCAGCAGCTTAAACCTCGGGACCGGGGGTCAGCCCCAGCATTTT. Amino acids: CASSLNLGTGGQPQHF.

The CDR3 region has the DNA TGCGCCAGCGGGACAGACCTCTGGAACACCGGGGAGCTGTTTTTT. Its translation is CASGTDLWNTGELFF. This sequence joins TRBV5-1 and TRBJ2-2, with 7 positions matching TRBD1. From germline, CDR1 is SGHRS and CDR2 YFSETQ. The V segment lost 7 bases and the J segment 1 base; nucleotides outside the gene matches: 7. This CDR3 is built from 15 residues. Variable domain in full (rest from reference TRBV5-1 and TRBJ2-2): KAGVTQTPRYLIKTRGQQVTLSCSPISGHRSVSWYQQTPGQGLQFLFEYFSETQRNKGNFPGRFSGRQFSNSRSEMNVSTLELGDSALYLCASGTDLWNTGELFFGEGSRLTVL.

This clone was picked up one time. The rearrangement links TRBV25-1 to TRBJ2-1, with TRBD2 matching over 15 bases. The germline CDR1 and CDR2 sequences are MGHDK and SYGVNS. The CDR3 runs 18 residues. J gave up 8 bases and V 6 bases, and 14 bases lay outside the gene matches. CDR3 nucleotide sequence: TGTGCCAGCAGAGCCTATGGTTGGACTAGCGGGAGGGCGGATGAGCAGTTCTTC. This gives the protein CASRAYGWTSGRADEQFF.

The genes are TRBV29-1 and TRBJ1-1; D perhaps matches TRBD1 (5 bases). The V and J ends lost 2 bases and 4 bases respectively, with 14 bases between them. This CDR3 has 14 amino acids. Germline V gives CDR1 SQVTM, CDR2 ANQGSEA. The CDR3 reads CSVERRGGGTEAFF. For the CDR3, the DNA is TGCAGCGTTGAACGGCGGGGCGGTGGCACTGAAGCTTTCTTT.

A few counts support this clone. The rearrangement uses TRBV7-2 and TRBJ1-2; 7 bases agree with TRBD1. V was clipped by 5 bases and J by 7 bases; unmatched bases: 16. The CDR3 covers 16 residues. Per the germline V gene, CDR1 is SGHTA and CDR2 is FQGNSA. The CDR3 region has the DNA TGTGCCAGCAGCCCCGGAGGGAAAGGGGGCGCGAGTGGCTACACCTTC. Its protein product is CASSPGGKGGASGYTF.

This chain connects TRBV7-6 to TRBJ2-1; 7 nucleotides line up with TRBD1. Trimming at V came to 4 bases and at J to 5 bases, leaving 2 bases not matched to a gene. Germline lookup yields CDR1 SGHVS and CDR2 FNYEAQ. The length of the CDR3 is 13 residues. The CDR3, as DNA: TGTGCCAGCAGCTCCGGACAGGACAATGAGCAGTTCTTC. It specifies CASSSGQDNEQFF.

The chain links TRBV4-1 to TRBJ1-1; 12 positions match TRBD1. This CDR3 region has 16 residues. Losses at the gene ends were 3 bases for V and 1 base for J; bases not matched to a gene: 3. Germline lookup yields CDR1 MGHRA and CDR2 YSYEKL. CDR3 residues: CASSHRDRGPNTEAFF. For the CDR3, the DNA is TGCGCCAGCAGCCATAGGGACAGGGGGCCGAACACTGAAGCTTTCTTT.

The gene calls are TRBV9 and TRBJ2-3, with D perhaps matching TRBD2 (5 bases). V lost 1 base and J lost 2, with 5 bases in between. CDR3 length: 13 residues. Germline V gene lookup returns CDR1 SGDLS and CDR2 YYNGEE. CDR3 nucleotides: TGTGCCAGCAGCGTACTAGCCACAGATACGCAGTATTTT. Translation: CASSVLATDTQYF. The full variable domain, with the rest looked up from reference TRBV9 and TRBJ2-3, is DSGVTQTPKHLITATGQRVTLRCSPRSGDLSVYWYQQSLDQGLQFLIQYYNGEERAKGNILERFSAQQFPDLHSELNLSSLELGDSALYFCASSVLATDTQYFGPGTRLTVL.

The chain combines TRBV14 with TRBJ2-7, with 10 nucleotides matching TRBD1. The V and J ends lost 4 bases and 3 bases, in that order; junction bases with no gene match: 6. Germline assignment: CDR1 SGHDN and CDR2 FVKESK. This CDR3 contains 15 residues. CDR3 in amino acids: CASSPPDRGNYEQYF. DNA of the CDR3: TGTGCCAGCAGCCCCCCGGACAGGGGGAACTACGAGCAGTACTTC. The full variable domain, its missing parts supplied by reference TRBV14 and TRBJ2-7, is EAGVTQFPSHSVIEKGQTVTLRCDPISGHDNLYWYRRVMGKEIKFLLHFVKESKQDESGMPNNRFLAERTGGTYSTLKVQPAELEDSGVYFCASSPPDRGNYEQYFGPGTRLTVT.

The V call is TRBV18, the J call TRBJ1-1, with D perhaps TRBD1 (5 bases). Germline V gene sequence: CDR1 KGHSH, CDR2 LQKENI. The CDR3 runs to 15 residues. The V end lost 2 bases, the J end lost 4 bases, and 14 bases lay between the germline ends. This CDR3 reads CASSPKQVFGTEAFF. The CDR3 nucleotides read TGTGCCAGCTCACCAAAACAGGTTTTTGGCACTGAAGCTTTCTTT.

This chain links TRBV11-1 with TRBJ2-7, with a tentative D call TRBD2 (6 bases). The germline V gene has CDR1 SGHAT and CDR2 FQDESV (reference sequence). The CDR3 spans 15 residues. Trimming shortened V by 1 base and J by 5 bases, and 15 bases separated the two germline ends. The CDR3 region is CASSLGRTEGHEQYF. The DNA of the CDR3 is TGTGCCAGCAGCTTAGGGAGAACGGAGGGCCACGAGCAGTACTTC.

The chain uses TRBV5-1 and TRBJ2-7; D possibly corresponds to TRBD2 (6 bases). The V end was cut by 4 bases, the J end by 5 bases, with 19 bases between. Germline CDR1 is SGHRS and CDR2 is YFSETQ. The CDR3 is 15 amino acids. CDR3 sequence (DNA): TGCGCCAGCAGCCCGGCTAGCGCCGGTGGAAACGAGCAGTACTTC. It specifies CASSPASAGGNEQYF.

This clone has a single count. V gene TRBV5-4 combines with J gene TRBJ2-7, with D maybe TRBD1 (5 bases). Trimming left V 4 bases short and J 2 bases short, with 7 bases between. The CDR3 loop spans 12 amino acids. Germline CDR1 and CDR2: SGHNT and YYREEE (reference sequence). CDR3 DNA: TGTGCCAGCAGCCTGGACACCTACGAGCAGTACTTC. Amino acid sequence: CASSLDTYEQYF.

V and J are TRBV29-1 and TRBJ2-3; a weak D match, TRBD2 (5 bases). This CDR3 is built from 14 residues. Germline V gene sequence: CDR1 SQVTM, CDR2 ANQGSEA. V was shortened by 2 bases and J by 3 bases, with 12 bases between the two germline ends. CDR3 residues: CSVERDYQTDTQYF. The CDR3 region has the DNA TGCAGCGTTGAAAGAGACTACCAAACAGATACGCAGTATTTT.

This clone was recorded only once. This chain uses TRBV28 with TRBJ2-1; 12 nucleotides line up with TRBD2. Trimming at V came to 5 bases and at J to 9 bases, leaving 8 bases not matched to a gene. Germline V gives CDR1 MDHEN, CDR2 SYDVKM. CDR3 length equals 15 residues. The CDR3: CASSPTSGRWGEQFF. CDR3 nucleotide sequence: TGTGCCAGCAGTCCCACTAGCGGGAGGTGGGGTGAGCAGTTCTTC.

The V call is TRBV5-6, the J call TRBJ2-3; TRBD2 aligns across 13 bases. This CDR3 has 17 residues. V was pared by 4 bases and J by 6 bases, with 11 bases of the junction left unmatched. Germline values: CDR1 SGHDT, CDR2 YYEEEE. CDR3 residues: CASSENPGLAGMDTQYF. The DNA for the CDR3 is TGTGCCAGCAGCGAAAATCCGGGACTAGCGGGAATGGATACGCAGTATTTT.

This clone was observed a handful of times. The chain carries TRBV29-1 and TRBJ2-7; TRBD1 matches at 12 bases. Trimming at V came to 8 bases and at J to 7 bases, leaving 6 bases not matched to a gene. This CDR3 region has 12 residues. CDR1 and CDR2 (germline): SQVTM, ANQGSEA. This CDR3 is CSTWDRGLEQYF. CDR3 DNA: TGCAGCACCTGGGACAGGGGGCTAGAGCAGTACTTC.

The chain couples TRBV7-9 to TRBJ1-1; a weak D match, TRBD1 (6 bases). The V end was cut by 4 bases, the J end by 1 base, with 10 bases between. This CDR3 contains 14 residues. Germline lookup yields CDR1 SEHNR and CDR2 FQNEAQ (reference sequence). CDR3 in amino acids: CASSSRDKNTEAFF. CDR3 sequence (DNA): TGTGCCAGCAGCTCCCGGGACAAGAACACTGAAGCTTTCTTT.

Here the CDR3 DNA reads TGTGCCAGCAGCATCCGGGACAGGAGCACCGAGCAGTACTTC. Protein product: CASSIRDRSTEQYF. The chain has TRBV9 and TRBJ2-7; 8 positions match TRBD1. V lost 4 bases, J lost 6 bases, and 9 bases stayed unmatched. The CDR3 runs 14 residues. CDR1 is SGDLS, CDR2 YYNGEE, per germline.

The CDR3 sequence is CASSSGAGNTEAFF. In nucleotides, the CDR3 is TGTGCCAGCAGCTCAGGGGCGGGGAACACTGAAGCTTTCTTT. The chain is built from TRBV7-6 and TRBJ1-1, with D maybe TRBD1 (6 bases). V lost 4 bases to trimming and J lost 1 base, with 10 bases between them. The germline gives CDR1 SGHVS, CDR2 FNYEAQ. CDR3 length: 14 amino acids.

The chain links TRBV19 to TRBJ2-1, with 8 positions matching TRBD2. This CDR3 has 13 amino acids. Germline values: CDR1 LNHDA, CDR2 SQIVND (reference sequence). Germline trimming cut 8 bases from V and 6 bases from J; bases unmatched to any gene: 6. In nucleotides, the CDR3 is TGTGCCAGTGTTCGCGGGAGGTCCAATGAGCAGTTCTTC. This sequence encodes CASVRGRSNEQFF.

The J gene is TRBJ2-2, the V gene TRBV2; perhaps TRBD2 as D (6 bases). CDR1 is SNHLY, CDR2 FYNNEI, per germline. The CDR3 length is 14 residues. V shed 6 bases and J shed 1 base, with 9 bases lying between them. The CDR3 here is CASRLALNTGELFF. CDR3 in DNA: TGTGCCAGCAGACTAGCCTTGAACACCGGGGAGCTGTTTTTT.

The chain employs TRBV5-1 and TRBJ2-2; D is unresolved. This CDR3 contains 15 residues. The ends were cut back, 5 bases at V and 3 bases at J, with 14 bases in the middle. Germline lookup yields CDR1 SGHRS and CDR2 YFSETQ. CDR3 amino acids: CASSQAQTHTGELFF. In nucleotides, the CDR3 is TGCGCCAGCAGTCAGGCTCAGACCCACACCGGGGAGCTGTTTTTT.

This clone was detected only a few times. For the CDR3, the DNA is TGCGCCAGCACACCGGGAAGCGGGAGCAAGACCTACGAGCAGTACTTC. It yields the protein CASTPGSGSKTYEQYF. The J gene is TRBJ2-7, the V gene TRBV5-1, with 8 bases identical to TRBD2. The CDR3 consists of 16 residues. The germline V gene has CDR1 SGHRS and CDR2 YFSETQ. V was pared by 6 bases and J by 2 bases, with 13 bases of the junction left unmatched.

In DNA form, the CDR3 reads TGTGCCACTCCTACCACGGGGAATCAGCCCCAGCATTTT. Amino acid sequence: CATPTTGNQPQHF. The rearrangement uses TRBV19 and TRBJ1-5; D gene unclear. The CDR3 spans 13 residues. Germline values: CDR1 LNHDA, CDR2 SQIVND (reference sequence). The V end lost 10 bases, the J end lost 4 bases, and 14 bases lay between the germline ends. The full variable domain, completed using reference TRBV19 and TRBJ1-5, is DGGITQSPKYLFRKEGQNVTLSCEQNLNHDAMYWYRQDPGQGLRLIYYSQIVNDFQKGDIAEGYSVSREKKESFPLTVTSAQKNPTAFYLCATPTTGNQPQHFGDGTRLSIL.

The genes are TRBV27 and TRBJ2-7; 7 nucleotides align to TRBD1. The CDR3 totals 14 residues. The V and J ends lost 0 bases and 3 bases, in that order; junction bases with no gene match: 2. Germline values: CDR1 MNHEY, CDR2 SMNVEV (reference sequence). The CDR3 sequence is CASSLSPGGYEQYF. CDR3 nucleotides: TGTGCCAGCAGTTTATCACCAGGGGGCTACGAGCAGTACTTC.

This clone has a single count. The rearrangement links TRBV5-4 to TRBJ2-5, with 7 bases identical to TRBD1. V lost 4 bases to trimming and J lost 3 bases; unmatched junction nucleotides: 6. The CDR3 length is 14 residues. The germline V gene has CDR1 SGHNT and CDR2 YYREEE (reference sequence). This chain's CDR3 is CASSPGTVEETQYF. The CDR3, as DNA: TGTGCCAGCAGCCCGGGGACAGTAGAAGAGACCCAGTACTTC.

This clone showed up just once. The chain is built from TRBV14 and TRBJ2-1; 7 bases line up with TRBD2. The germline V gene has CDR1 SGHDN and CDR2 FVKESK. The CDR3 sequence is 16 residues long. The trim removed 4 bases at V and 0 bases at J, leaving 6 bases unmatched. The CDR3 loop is CASSRRTGGSYNEQFF. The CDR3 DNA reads TGTGCCAGCAGCCGAAGGACGGGGGGCTCCTACAATGAGCAGTTCTTC.

The CDR3 nucleotides are TGTGCCAGCAGTTATCAGGGACAGGGCTACGAGCAGTACTTC. This sequence encodes CASSYQGQGYEQYF. The chain joins TRBV6-5 to TRBJ2-7, with TRBD1 matching 9 bases. Germline lookup yields CDR1 MNHEY and CDR2 SVGAGI. Trimming removed 3 bases from V and 3 bases from J; junction bases left unmatched: 3. CDR3 length: 14 amino acids.

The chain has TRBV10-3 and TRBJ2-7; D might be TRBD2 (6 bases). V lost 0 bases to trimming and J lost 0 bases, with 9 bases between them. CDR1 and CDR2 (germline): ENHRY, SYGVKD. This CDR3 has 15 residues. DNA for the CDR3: TGTGCCATCAGTGAGTCCGGGAGCCGCTCCTACGAGCAGTACTTC. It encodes CAISESGSRSYEQYF.